This T cell receptor (beta chain) was documented in a study of blood T cell repertoires in COVID-19. Whole-study context: Samples representing acute and convalescent COVID-19 were sourced from the United States, Italy and Spain.

Original data processing: Counts of nucleated cells, estimated from reference gene primer amplification, were obtained. The method was immunoSEQ multiplex PCR; TCRdb's version includes in-frame clones alone and lacks a portion of them. That table is the source of V, J and clone size, and D and trimming were worked out from the DNA. This sample has roughly 90,000 clones; about 80% occur once, and the top ten carry approximately 10%. Concerning this clone itself: This CDR3 is also generated by other DNA sequences in the sample.

This receptor was obtained from a woman aged 65 to 85 with acute or convalescent COVID-19. Sequencing was done on a sample of peripheral blood.

The CDR3 DNA reads TGTGCCAGTAGAGAACGGGGCACAGATACGCAGTATTTT. Translating gives CASRERGTDTQYF. The chain joins TRBV19 to TRBJ2-3, with D unresolved. The germline V gene encodes CDR1 LNHDA and CDR2 SQIVND (reference sequence). The length of the CDR3 is 13 residues. Trimming took 6 bases from V and 1 from J, leaving 8 bases between them.